This entry features one TCR beta chain sequence. As yet, its antigen is unknown. V was clipped by 1 base and J by 7 bases; unmatched bases: 7. The CDR3 has 15 residues. Germline values: CDR1 MDHEN, CDR2 SYDVKM. The data were obtained in a study of shared clonotypes between healthy human individuals. Whole-study findings and limits: The expectation was that sequencing depth would affect clonotype sharing among donors.

Over several immunoSEQ plates, each subset's genomic DNA was distributed in even portions. TCRdb's table, derived via immunoSEQ multiplex PCR, lists solely in-frame clones and lacks some. The data show 2 million to 2.5 million clones, 85% to 95% seen once. Subsets obtained from CD4+ cells comprised CD45RA+ naive and CD45RA-negative memory cells. Sequencing was performed on naive CD4+ T cells sorted from blood. Sample subset: CD45RA+ positively selected. This clonotype was sampled from a man aged 18 to 30 in good health. The rearrangement joins TRBV28 to TRBJ1-5; the match to TRBD1 covers 7 bases. CDR3 in amino acids: CASSLFPPGGQPQHF. The CDR3 coding sequence is TGTGCCAGCAGTTTATTCCCCCCAGGGGGGCAGCCCCAGCATTTT.